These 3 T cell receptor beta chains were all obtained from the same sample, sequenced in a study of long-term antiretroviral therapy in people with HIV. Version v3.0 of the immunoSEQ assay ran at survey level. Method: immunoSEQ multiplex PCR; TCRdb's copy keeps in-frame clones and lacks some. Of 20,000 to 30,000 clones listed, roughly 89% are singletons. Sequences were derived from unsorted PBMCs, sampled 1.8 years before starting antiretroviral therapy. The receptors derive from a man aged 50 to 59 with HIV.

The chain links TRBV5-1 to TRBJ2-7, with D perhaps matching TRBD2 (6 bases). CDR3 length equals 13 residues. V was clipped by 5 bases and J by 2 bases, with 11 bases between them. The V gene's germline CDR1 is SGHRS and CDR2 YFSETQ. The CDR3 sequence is CASSGGNPYEQYF. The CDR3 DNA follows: TGCGCCAGCAGTGGAGGGAACCCCTACGAGCAGTACTTC.

The CDR3 is CSVVTSPEQFF. The CDR3 nucleotides are TGCAGCGTCGTGACTAGTCCAGAGCAGTTCTTC. The V call is TRBV29-1, the J call TRBJ2-1, with D maybe TRBD2 (6 bases). The CDR3 has 11 residues. Per germline, CDR1 SQVTM and CDR2 ANQGSEA. Trimming took 6 bases from V and 10 from J, leaving 13 bases between them.

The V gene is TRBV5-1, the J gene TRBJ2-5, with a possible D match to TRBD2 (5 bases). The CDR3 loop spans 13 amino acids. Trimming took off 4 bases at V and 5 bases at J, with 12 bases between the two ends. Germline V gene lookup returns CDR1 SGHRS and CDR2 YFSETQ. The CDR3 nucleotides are TGCGCCAGCAGCCCTTCCCCGGGGGAGACCCAGTACTTC. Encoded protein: CASSPSPGETQYF.